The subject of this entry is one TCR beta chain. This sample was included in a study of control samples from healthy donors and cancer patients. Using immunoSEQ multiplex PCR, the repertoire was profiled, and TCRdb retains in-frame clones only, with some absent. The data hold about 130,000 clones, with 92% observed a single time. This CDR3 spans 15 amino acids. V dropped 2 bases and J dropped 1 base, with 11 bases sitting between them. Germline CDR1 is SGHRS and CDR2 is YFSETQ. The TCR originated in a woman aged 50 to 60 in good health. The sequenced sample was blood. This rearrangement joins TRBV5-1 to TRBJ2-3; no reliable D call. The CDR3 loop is CASSLRPVGTDTQYF. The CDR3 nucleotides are TGCGCCAGCAGCTTAAGGCCAGTCGGCACAGATACGCAGTATTTT.